The 19 T cell receptor beta chains below all came from one sample that was sequenced in a study of blood T cell repertoires in COVID-19. TCRdb keeps only in-frame clones here, not all; method: immunoSEQ multiplex PCR. The table shows about 50,000 clones, with roughly 86% occurring only once. Sequences were obtained from peripheral blood. These receptors were collected from a woman in her fifties or sixties with acute or convalescent COVID-19.

V is TRBV25-1 and J is TRBJ2-7, with TRBD2 identical over 9 bases. Trimming cost V 6 bases and J 2 bases; bases outside gene matches: 2. The CDR3 has 13 amino acids. The germline gives CDR1 MGHDK, CDR2 SYGVNS. The CDR3 loop is CASRAGGAYEQYF. DNA of the CDR3: TGTGCCAGCAGAGCGGGAGGAGCCTACGAGCAGTACTTC.

The rearrangement uses TRBV30 and TRBJ1-3; D might be TRBD1 (5 bases). Trimming took off 2 bases at V and 6 bases at J, with 14 bases between the two ends. CDR1 is GTSNPN, CDR2 SVGIG, per germline (reference sequence). This CDR3 is built from 14 residues. The CDR3 coding sequence is TGTGCCTGGAGTTCCAACCAGGGCCTAAACACCATATATTTT. Protein sequence: CAWSSNQGLNTIYF.

This CDR3 reads CASSDWTSGKSYNEQFF. DNA of the CDR3: TGTGCCAGCAGTGACTGGACTAGCGGGAAGTCCTACAATGAGCAGTTCTTC. The chain joins TRBV6-4 to TRBJ2-1, with 12 bases aligning to TRBD2. CDR1 is MRHNA and CDR2 is SNTAGT in the germline V gene. This CDR3 spans 17 amino acids. The junction had 2 bases not matched to a gene; V was cut back by 1 base and J by 1 base.

J is TRBJ1-1 and V is TRBV18; the D is unclear. The CDR3 is made up of 16 amino acids. V lost 0 bases, J lost 0 bases, and 11 bases lay in between. Germline CDR1 reads KGHSH; CDR2 reads LQKENI. CDR3 in amino acids: CASSPPIGRVNTEAFF. The DNA of the CDR3 is TGTGCCAGCTCACCACCTATTGGGCGTGTGAACACTGAAGCTTTCTTT. The full variable domain, in which reference TRBV18 and TRBJ1-1 provide the parts outside the CDR3, is NAGVMQNPRHLVRRRGQEARLRCSPMKGHSHVYWYRQLPEEGLKFMVYLQKENIIDESGMPKERFSAEFPKEGPSILRIQQVVRGDSAAYFCASSPPIGRVNTEAFFGQGTRLTVV.

The rearrangement joins TRBV2 to TRBJ1-4, with 10 bases aligning to TRBD1. Germline CDR1 and CDR2: SNHLY and FYNNEI. Trimming at V came to 6 bases and at J to 0 bases, leaving 10 bases not matched to a gene. This CDR3 region has 18 residues. The CDR3 spells CASRHWGTGDATNEKLFF. CDR3 in DNA: TGTGCCAGCAGACATTGGGGGACAGGGGACGCAACTAATGAAAAACTGTTTTTT.

The chain combines TRBV3-1 (or the pseudogene TRBV3-2) with TRBJ2-1; 8 bases match TRBD2. The junction had 14 bases not matched to a gene; V was cut back by 7 bases and J by 6 bases. Germline V CDR1 and CDR2: LGHDT, YNNKEL (reference sequence). The CDR3 has 16 amino acids. CDR3 DNA: TGTGCCAGCAAGAAGGAGACGGGAGGGTTCGCCAATGAGCAGTTCTTC. Translated: CASKKETGGFANEQFF.

This clone has just one count. V and J are TRBV18 and TRBJ2-3, with TRBD2 matching over 14 bases. Germline CDR1 and CDR2: KGHSH and LQKENI. CDR3 length: 16 residues. V was pared by 3 bases and J by 3 bases, with 2 bases of the junction left unmatched. CDR3 coding DNA: TGTGCCAGCTCACCCGGGACTAGCGGGGGTACAGATACGCAGTATTTT. Translated: CASSPGTSGGTDTQYF.

This clone occurred once. This chain joins TRBV7-8 and TRBJ1-1, with D tentatively TRBD1 (5 bases). The ends were cut back, 6 bases at V and 0 bases at J, with 14 bases in the middle. CDR3 length: 15 amino acids. Germline loops: CDR1 SGHVS, CDR2 FQNEAQ. Here the CDR3 DNA reads TGTGCCAGCAGGGCCTGGGGGGACTTGAACACTGAAGCTTTCTTT. Its translation: CASRAWGDLNTEAFF.

The chain joins TRBV30 to TRBJ1-5; D may be TRBD1 (6 bases). In germline, CDR1 is GTSNPN, CDR2 SVGIG (reference sequence). The V gene lost 4 bases and the J gene lost 2 bases, with 9 bases spanning the gap. CDR3 length equals 13 residues. CDR3 in DNA: TGTGCCTGGAACAGGGAAGGCAATCAGCCCCAGCATTTT. This sequence encodes CAWNREGNQPQHF.

The V and J genes are TRBV25-1 and TRBJ1-2, with TRBD1 identical over 9 bases. V trimming: 0 bases; J trimming: 6 bases; junction bases outside the gene matches: 5. This CDR3 has 15 residues. Germline CDR1 is MGHDK and CDR2 is SYGVNS. The DNA of the CDR3 is TGTGCCAGCAGTGAATATGGTAGACAGGGGGATGGCTACACCTTC. Translation gives CASSEYGRQGDGYTF.

This chain joins TRBV2 and TRBJ1-3; D uncertain. Germline loops: CDR1 SNHLY, CDR2 FYNNEI. Trimming removed 9 bases from V and 3 bases from J, with 15 bases in between. This CDR3 is built from 14 residues. CDR3 nucleotide sequence: TGTGCCAGTCAATTGGCACAGCTTGGAAACACCATATATTTT. This translates into CASQLAQLGNTIYF.

V is TRBV4-1 and J is TRBJ2-1; 8 bases line up with TRBD2. From germline, CDR1 is MGHRA and CDR2 YSYEKL. With V trimmed by 1 base and J by 7 bases, 6 bases remained unmatched. CDR3 length: 15 amino acids. The CDR3, as DNA: TGCGCCAGCAGCCAAGGCGGGGGGCGGGGAAATGAGCAGTTCTTC. Its translation is CASSQGGGRGNEQFF.

V is TRBV9 and J is TRBJ1-2; 7 bases align to TRBD1. This CDR3 contains 15 residues. V dropped 2 bases and J dropped 4; count of bases not matched to a gene: 8. Germline CDR1 is SGDLS and CDR2 is YYNGEE. The CDR3 sequence: CASSVGTVLSYGYTF. CDR3 nucleotide sequence: TGTGCCAGCAGCGTCGGGACAGTTTTATCCTATGGCTACACCTTC.

The chain has TRBV18 and TRBJ1-1; D ambiguous. The V end lost 4 bases, the J end lost 2 bases, and 11 bases lay between the germline ends. This CDR3 has 14 amino acids. In germline, CDR1 is KGHSH, CDR2 LQKENI. The CDR3 nucleotides read TGTGCCAGCTCACGTGCCGGGAGCAACACTGAAGCTTTCTTT. Amino acid sequence: CASSRAGSNTEAFF.

In this sample, this clone turned up a few times. V is TRBV6-5 and J is TRBJ1-1; 8 nucleotides align to TRBD1. In germline, CDR1 is MNHEY, CDR2 SVGAGI. V gave up 5 bases and J gave up 10 bases; unmatched junction bases: 9. The CDR3 loop spans 13 amino acids. The CDR3 nucleotides read TGTGCCAGCAGTCGGACAGGGTCGTCCGCAGCTTTCTTT. Its translation: CASSRTGSSAAFF.

In its sample, this clone was seen a few times. This chain joins TRBV19 and TRBJ1-6; 8 nucleotides align to TRBD1. CDR3 length: 13 amino acids. Germline values: CDR1 LNHDA, CDR2 SQIVND (reference sequence). J lost 8 bases, V lost 8 bases, and 5 bases had no gene match. The CDR3 nucleotides are TGTGCCAGTTCCGGGACAGGAGATTCACCCCTCCACTTT. Translated: CASSGTGDSPLHF.

CDR3 residues: CASRPFRGVREQYF. In DNA form, the CDR3 reads TGTGCCAGCAGACCCTTCAGGGGGGTGCGGGAGCAGTACTTC. V and J are TRBV28 and TRBJ2-7, with a weak D call TRBD1 (7 bases). The ends were cut back, 6 bases at V and 7 bases at J, with 19 bases in the middle. The CDR3 spans 14 residues. CDR1 and CDR2 from the germline V gene are MDHEN and SYDVKM.

This chain uses TRBV18 with TRBJ1-6; D is unclear. CDR1 is KGHSH, CDR2 LQKENI, per germline. V was shortened by 3 bases and J by 0 bases, with 12 bases between the two germline ends. The CDR3 loop spans 17 amino acids. The CDR3: CASSPTVASSYNSPLHF. In DNA, the CDR3 is TGTGCCAGCTCACCCACTGTCGCGAGCTCCTATAATTCACCCCTCCACTTT. Full variable domain (rest looked up from reference TRBV18 and TRBJ1-6): NAGVMQNPRHLVRRRGQEARLRCSPMKGHSHVYWYRQLPEEGLKFMVYLQKENIIDESGMPKERFSAEFPKEGPSILRIQQVVRGDSAAYFCASSPTVASSYNSPLHFGNGTRLTVT.

The J gene is TRBJ2-7, the V gene TRBV14, with 7 nucleotides matching TRBD1. Trimming removed 5 bases from V and 0 bases from J; junction bases left unmatched: 7. CDR1 is SGHDN and CDR2 is FVKESK in the germline V gene. The length of the CDR3 is 15 residues. The CDR3 sequence: CASSLQGISSYEQYF. The CDR3 coding sequence is TGTGCCAGCAGCTTACAGGGGATAAGCTCCTACGAGCAGTACTTC. The entire variable domain, with the rest obtained from reference TRBV14 and TRBJ2-7, is as follows: EAGVTQFPSHSVIEKGQTVTLRCDPISGHDNLYWYRRVMGKEIKFLLHFVKESKQDESGMPNNRFLAERTGGTYSTLKVQPAELEDSGVYFCASSLQGISSYEQYFGPGTRLTVT.